What follows is one TCR beta chain and its context. Its specificity is unknown. This sample stems from a study of cytomegalovirus exposure and HLA in healthy donors. The study's findings and limits: A highly shared variant cluster was judged a likely technical artifact.

Amplification used 60 Vbeta primers and 13 Jbeta primers. Method: immunoSEQ multiplex PCR; TCRdb's copy keeps in-frame clones and lacks some. The sample contains 100,000 to 150,000 clones, about 80% of which appear only once. Germline CDR1 is SQVTM and CDR2 is ANQGSEA. The CDR3 totals 13 residues. Trimming cost V 5 bases and J 0 bases; bases outside gene matches: 3. Likely unrecorded immune exposures existed in these nominally healthy donors. The receptor was derived from a middle-aged man in good health and CMV-seronegative. The genes are TRBV29-1 and TRBJ2-7; 8 bases map to TRBD1. The sample taken for sequencing was PBMCs. For the CDR3, the DNA is TGCAGCGTTCAGACAGGGGTCTCCTACGAGCAGTACTTC. This sequence encodes CSVQTGVSYEQYF.